Presented here are 8 T cell receptor beta chains from one specimen sequenced in a study of T cell responses to AZD1222 COVID-19 vaccine. The method was immunoSEQ multiplex PCR; TCRdb's version includes in-frame clones alone and lacks a portion of them. The repertoire holds roughly 150,000 clones, approximately 90% seen once, with over 1.3% in the top ten. This specimen consisted of peripheral blood, obtained on day 0 of AZD1222 vaccination. The receptor source for this set is an adult in good health.

The J gene is TRBJ1-1, the V gene TRBV5-1; D may be TRBD1 (5 bases). The V gene's germline CDR1 is SGHRS and CDR2 YFSETQ. The CDR3 covers 14 residues. V was trimmed by 4 bases and J by 4 bases, leaving 14 bases between them. The CDR3 loop is CASSPGWGGTEAFF. DNA of the CDR3: TGCGCCAGCAGCCCCGGGTGGGGGGGCACTGAAGCTTTCTTT.

The chain recombines TRBV12-1 with TRBJ1-4; no DNA check was done on the table's D call, TRBD1. TRBV12-1 is described as a pseudogene. The CDR3 runs to 19 residues. This CDR3 is CASSAGDREVRGLCEKLFF. The CDR3 DNA sequence: TGTGCCAGCAGCGCAGGGGACAGGGAAGTAAGGGGGCTTTGCGAAAAACTGTTTTTT.

The chain has TRBV15 and TRBJ2-4; D might be TRBD1 (5 bases). Germline values: CDR1 LNHNV, CDR2 YYDKDF (reference sequence). V was clipped by 1 base and J by 1 base, with 17 bases between them. The CDR3 length is 18 residues. The CDR3 region has the DNA TGTGCCACCAGCAGAGGCCCCTCAGGGCATATGGCCAAAAACATTCAGTACTTC. Amino acids: CATSRGPSGHMAKNIQYF. The variable domain in full, completed from reference TRBV15 and TRBJ2-4, reads DAMVIQNPRYQVTQFGKPVTLSCSQTLNHNVMYWYQQKSSQAPKLLFHYYDKDFNNEADTPDNFQSRRPNTSFCFLDIRSPGLGDTAMYLCATSRGPSGHMAKNIQYFGAGTRLSVL.

V is TRBV15 and J is TRBJ2-1; 9 bases are shared with TRBD2. Unmatched junction bases numbered 4, after V lost 1 base and J lost 9 bases. The CDR3 has 14 amino acids. CDR1 LNHNV and CDR2 YYDKDF come from the germline V gene (reference sequence). CDR3: CATSRGGLAGEQFF. In DNA, the CDR3 is TGTGCCACCAGCAGAGGGGGACTAGCTGGTGAGCAGTTCTTC.

The chain has TRBV5-1 and TRBJ1-1; TRBD1 agrees at 9 bases. The CDR3 has 18 amino acids. V trimming: 3 bases; J trimming: 1 base; junction bases outside the gene matches: 13. Germline-derived CDR1 and CDR2 are SGHRS and YFSETQ. Written as DNA, the CDR3 is TGCGCCAGCAGCTGCGCCCGGGACAGGGAGGTTAAGAACACTGAAGCTTTCTTT. It is translated as CASSCARDREVKNTEAFF.

The chain uses TRBV7-9 and TRBJ1-4; D uncertain. CDR1 SEHNR and CDR2 FQNEAQ come from the germline V gene (reference sequence). This CDR3 is 15 amino acids long. Trimming stripped 4 bases from V and 7 bases from J, with 16 bases between. CDR3 sequence reads: CASSSLSGLSEKLFF. The CDR3 region has the DNA TGTGCCAGCAGCTCCCTCTCGGGTCTCAGTGAAAAACTGTTTTTT.

This clone has a single count. V usage is TRBV30 and J usage is TRBJ1-1; D uncertain. The CDR3 consists of 12 residues. Per germline, CDR1 GTSNPN and CDR2 SVGIG (reference sequence). Trimming removed 5 bases at V and 5 bases at J, with 12 bases between. The CDR3 coding sequence is TGTGCCTGGGCGACCGGGCGGACTGAAGCTTTCTTT. It codes for CAWATGRTEAFF.

This chain joins TRBV7-9 and TRBJ1-5; D call uncertain. The CDR3 loop spans 14 amino acids. Trimming left V 5 bases short and J 1 base short, with 9 bases between. CDR1 is SEHNR, CDR2 FQNEAQ, per germline (reference sequence). The CDR3 bases are TGTGCCAGCAGCGACCGGGGAAGCAATCAGCCCCAGCATTTT. As protein: CASSDRGSNQPQHF.